This T cell receptor beta chain was sequenced in a study of CD8 T cells in Susac syndrome. Through negative isolation, CD4+ and CD8+ T cells were obtained, while TEMRA cells were enriched using FACS. RNA in amounts of about 0.5 to 1 ug was reverse transcribed with random hexamers. TCR beta CDR3 was amplified by immunoSEQ multiplex PCR. This amplification extended across 54 Vbeta and 13 Jbeta segments. TCRdb used MiXCR to reprocess the immunoSEQ multiplex PCR reads, holding one entry per CDR3 protein. The table records about 400,000 distinct CDR3 sequences, roughly 85% of them present only once. V gave up 0 bases and J gave up 4 bases; unmatched junction bases: 2. The germline CDR1 and CDR2 sequences are SGHKS and YYEKEE (reference sequence). This CDR3 region has 14 residues.

The source material was CD8+ T cells from PBMCs. The TCR comes from a human donor with multiple sclerosis. V usage is TRBV5-5 and J usage is TRBJ2-3; 7 bases are a match to TRBD1. CDR3 in DNA: TGTGCCAGCAGCTTGGGGACAGGCGCAGATACGCAGTATTTT. Amino acids: CASSLGTGADTQYF.